Each of the 32 T cell receptor beta chains below was sequenced from the same sample in a study of cytomegalovirus exposure and HLA in healthy donors. Both 60 Vbeta primers and 13 Jbeta primers went into the PCR. Here immunoSEQ multiplex PCR was the method, and the copy in TCRdb shows in-frame clones only, minus some. The sample yields about 70,000 clones, less than 75% seen once. What was sequenced was PBMCs. The receptors here all came from a woman younger than 45 in good health and CMV-seronegative.

The chain recombines TRBV9 with TRBJ2-3, with 12 bases matching TRBD2. V trimming: 4 bases; J trimming: 5 bases; junction bases outside the gene matches: 8. The CDR3 spans 16 residues. Per germline, CDR1 SGDLS and CDR2 YYNGEE. The CDR3, as DNA: TGTGCCAGCAGCACCCGGACTAGCGGGGAGGTAGATACGCAGTATTTT. Amino acid sequence: CASSTRTSGEVDTQYF.

This clone was counted a single time. V gene TRBV29-1 combines with J gene TRBJ1-2, with 7 bases fitting TRBD1. The germline V gene has CDR1 SQVTM and CDR2 ANQGSEA. The V segment lost 3 bases and the J segment 4 bases; nucleotides outside the gene matches: 8. CDR3 size: 14 residues. CDR3 protein: CSVDEGARIYGYTF. The CDR3 coding sequence is TGCAGCGTTGATGAGGGGGCGCGAATCTATGGCTACACCTTC. Full variable domain (outside the CDR3, taken from reference TRBV29-1 and TRBJ1-2): SAVISQKPSRDICQRGTSLTIQCQVDSQVTMMFWYRQQPGQSLTLIATANQGSEATYESGFVIDKFPISRPNLTFSTLTVSNMSPEDSSIYLCSVDEGARIYGYTFGSGTRLTVV.

The rearrangement links TRBV5-1 to TRBJ2-3; TRBD2 is a possible D gene (6 bases). Germline CDR1 is SGHRS and CDR2 is YFSETQ. The CDR3 is made up of 14 amino acids. The V end was cut by 0 bases, the J end by 3 bases, with 8 bases between. The CDR3 here is CASSLGSGTDTQYF. CDR3 in DNA: TGCGCCAGCAGCTTGGGTAGCGGAACAGATACGCAGTATTTT.

This sequence joins TRBV9 and TRBJ2-3; D gene uncertain. This CDR3 comprises 12 residues. V was trimmed by 3 bases and J by 2 bases, leaving 4 bases between them. Germline loops: CDR1 SGDLS, CDR2 YYNGEE. The CDR3 is CASSGYTDTQYF. The CDR3, as DNA: TGTGCCAGCAGCGGTTACACAGATACGCAGTATTTT.

The rearrangement links TRBV18 to TRBJ2-7; 7 nucleotides line up with TRBD1. J gave up 6 bases and V 4 bases, and 12 bases lay outside the gene matches. This CDR3 spans 15 amino acids. Germline values: CDR1 KGHSH, CDR2 LQKENI. The CDR3, as DNA: TGTGCCAGCTCACTCGCGACAGGGCCGGCGGGCGAGCAGTACTTC. This codes for CASSLATGPAGEQYF.

CDR3 nucleotide sequence: TGTGCCAGTAGTAGGGGTAGCGGGGGGCCATCGCAAGAGACCCAGTACTTC. Protein sequence: CASSRGSGGPSQETQYF. V usage is TRBV19 and J usage is TRBJ2-5, with 10 bases aligning to TRBD2. The CDR3 consists of 17 residues. V lost 4 bases and J lost 2; bases outside the gene matches: 10. The germline CDR1 and CDR2 sequences are LNHDA and SQIVND (reference sequence).

The chain employs TRBV5-4 and TRBJ2-1, with TRBD2 identical over 11 bases. This CDR3 is built from 15 residues. Germline lookup yields CDR1 SGHNT and CDR2 YYREEE (reference sequence). V trimming: 2 bases; J trimming: 7 bases; junction bases outside the gene matches: 5. The CDR3 region is CASSFPGLAVNEQFF. The CDR3 nucleotides are TGTGCCAGCAGCTTTCCGGGACTAGCGGTAAATGAGCAGTTCTTC.

The CDR3 region is CSVDAGDSRFYEQYF. The CDR3 DNA reads as TGCAGCGTTGACGCCGGGGACAGTCGGTTCTACGAGCAGTACTTC. The J gene is TRBJ2-7, the V gene TRBV29-1, with 7 nucleotides matching TRBD1. Germline trimming cut 3 bases from V and 3 bases from J; bases unmatched to any gene: 11. The germline V gene encodes CDR1 SQVTM and CDR2 ANQGSEA. The CDR3 runs 15 residues.

Concerning this clone itself: Other DNA sequences in this specimen translate into the identical CDR3. J is TRBJ1-2 and V is TRBV5-1; no definite D call. CDR1 is SGHRS, CDR2 YFSETQ, per germline. V lost 0 bases to trimming and J lost 2 bases, with 8 bases between them. This CDR3 contains 14 residues. As DNA, the CDR3 is TGCGCCAGCAGCTTGGACAGCCTAAACTATGGCTACACCTTC. Its protein is CASSLDSLNYGYTF.

Notes on this clone: This likely stems from a read error, as it lies one base from a far larger clone. The same CDR3 is also encoded by other DNA sequences in this sample. The J gene is TRBJ2-2, the V gene TRBV7-6; D is possibly TRBD1 (6 bases). Germline loops: CDR1 SGHVS, CDR2 FNYEAQ. This CDR3 comprises 16 residues. V was clipped by 0 bases and J by 3 bases, with 11 bases between them. In nucleotides, the CDR3 is TGTGCCAGCAGCTTAGCGTCAGGGGTCTACACCGGGGAGCTGTTTTTT. Translating it yields CASSLASGVYTGELFF. Full variable domain (rest looked up from reference TRBV7-6 and TRBJ2-2): GAGVSQSPRYKVTKRGQDVALRCDPISGHVSLYWYRQALGQGPEFLTYFNYEAQQDKSGLPNDRFSAERPEGSISTLTIQRTEQRDSAMYRCASSLASGVYTGELFFGEGSRLTVL.

This clone has just a few counts. The chain carries TRBV7-6 and TRBJ1-3; D not resolved. Germline V gene lookup returns CDR1 SGHVS and CDR2 FNYEAQ. This CDR3 contains 15 residues. Trimming pared 3 bases from V and 0 bases from J, leaving 9 bases between. CDR3 DNA sequence: TGTGCCAGCAGCTTGGCACCAGACTCTGGAAACACCATATATTTT. Its protein is CASSLAPDSGNTIYF.

On this clone: Compared with germline, one end of the junction differs, possibly owing to a read error. J is TRBJ2-7 and V is TRBV25-1, with 8 bases lining up with TRBD2. The CDR3 has 15 amino acids. The germline V gene has CDR1 MGHDK and CDR2 SYGVNS. CDR3 protein: CASSEYTSGSSEQYF. The DNA of the CDR3 is TGTGCCAGCAGTGAATATACTAGCGGTTCCTCCGAGCAGTACTTC.

The chain uses TRBV6-5 and TRBJ2-7; a weak D match, TRBD1 (6 bases). The CDR3 contains 14 residues. Germline V gives CDR1 MNHEY, CDR2 SVGAGI. Trimming removed 6 bases from V and 2 bases from J, with 14 bases in between. For the CDR3, the DNA is TGTGCCAGCAGGAGAGGGACACAAACCTACGAGCAGTACTTC. Its translation: CASRRGTQTYEQYF.

The table lists this clone with a few counts. The chain links TRBV7-2 to TRBJ2-3, with D perhaps matching TRBD2 (5 bases). This CDR3 has 14 residues. Germline V gives CDR1 SGHTA, CDR2 FQGNSA. V was pared by 2 bases and J by 3 bases, with 9 bases between. The CDR3 DNA sequence: TGTGCCAGCAGCTTAAACTCGGGAACAGATACGCAGTATTTT. This codes for CASSLNSGTDTQYF.

V is TRBV9 and J is TRBJ2-6; possible D gene TRBD2, 5 bases. V lost 5 bases and J lost 3, with 12 bases in between. This CDR3 has 15 residues. Germline V gene data show CDR1 as SGDLS and CDR2 as YYNGEE. The chain's CDR3 is CASSAGGSGANVLTF. The CDR3 DNA reads TGTGCCAGCAGTGCCGGTGGGAGTGGGGCCAACGTCCTGACTTTC. Filled out from reference TRBV9 and TRBJ2-6, the complete variable domain reads DSGVTQTPKHLITATGQRVTLRCSPRSGDLSVYWYQQSLDQGLQFLIQYYNGEERAKGNILERFSAQQFPDLHSELNLSSLELGDSALYFCASSAGGSGANVLTFGAGSRLTVL.

This sequence joins TRBV2 and TRBJ1-2; TRBD1 is a possible D gene (6 bases). V was trimmed by 6 bases and J by 3 bases, leaving 20 bases between them. Per the germline V gene, CDR1 is SNHLY and CDR2 is FYNNEI. CDR3 size: 16 residues. CDR3 in amino acids: CASSGTREGHYYGYTF. CDR3 coding DNA: TGTGCCAGCAGCGGTACACGGGAGGGACACTACTATGGCTACACCTTC.

The gene calls are TRBV27 and TRBJ2-2; D is unresolved. Germline CDR1 reads MNHEY; CDR2 reads SMNVEV (reference sequence). This CDR3 is 12 amino acids long. The germline V and J ends were trimmed by 6 bases and 6 bases, with 8 bases remaining between them. The CDR3 DNA follows: TGTGCCAGCAGATCTTCTGCCGGGGAGCTGTTTTTT. It translates to CASRSSAGELFF.

The chain couples TRBV5-1 to TRBJ1-4; 7 nucleotides align to TRBD1. This CDR3 is 15 amino acids long. V was clipped by 6 bases and J by 0 bases; unmatched bases: 5. The germline V gene encodes CDR1 SGHRS and CDR2 YFSETQ. CDR3 amino acids: CASKQGVATNEKLFF. The CDR3 nucleotides are TGCGCCAGCAAGCAGGGGGTTGCAACTAATGAAAAACTGTTTTTT.

The chain joins TRBV30 to TRBJ1-2, with 9 bases that match TRBD1. With V trimmed by 0 bases and J by 8 bases, 10 bases remained unmatched. Per germline, CDR1 GTSNPN and CDR2 SVGIG (reference sequence). The CDR3 is 15 amino acids. The CDR3 reads CAWSVTMRTGDGYTF. The CDR3 DNA reads TGTGCCTGGAGTGTAACCATGAGGACAGGGGACGGCTACACCTTC.

As for this clone: The junction differs from germline at one of its ends, possibly a read error. CDR3 amino acids: CSSSSRDRGTDTQYF. CDR3 DNA: TGTTCCAGCAGCTCCCGGGACAGGGGCACAGATACGCAGTATTTT. The chain recombines TRBV7-9 with TRBJ2-3; 9 nucleotides match TRBD1. The CDR3 is 15 amino acids. The germline V gene encodes CDR1 SEHNR and CDR2 FQNEAQ (reference sequence).

The table lists this clone with a few counts. The final CDR3 position lacks the conserved phenylalanine or tryptophan, pointing to a likely read error. The DNA is left out, because the CDR3 cannot be placed on it with certainty; the CDR3 is given as TCRdb lists it. The CDR3 is CASSQEPGVRALV. J is TRBJ1-1 and V is TRBV4-3. Germline values: CDR1 LGHNA, CDR2 YSLEER. Both ends counted, the CDR3 spans 13 residues.

The DNA for the CDR3 is TGTGCCAGCAGCTCACAGGGGGCGAACACCGGGGAGCTGTTTTTT. It codes for CASSSQGANTGELFF. This sequence joins TRBV2 and TRBJ2-2; 8 positions agree with TRBD1. J gave up 0 bases and V 6 bases, and 3 bases lay outside the gene matches. CDR3 length equals 15 residues. The germline V gene has CDR1 SNHLY and CDR2 FYNNEI.

The rearrangement joins TRBV7-9 to TRBJ1-2; 8 bases align to TRBD1. V lost 3 bases to trimming and J lost 6 bases; unmatched junction nucleotides: 6. Per the germline V gene, CDR1 is SEHNR and CDR2 is FQNEAQ (reference sequence). The CDR3 spans 14 residues. This CDR3 reads CASSFGRGQDGYTF. For the CDR3, the DNA is TGTGCCAGCAGCTTCGGCAGGGGGCAAGATGGCTACACCTTC.

This rearrangement joins TRBV7-2 to TRBJ1-2; 9 bases match TRBD1. Germline trimming cut 2 bases from V and 5 bases from J; bases unmatched to any gene: 12. The CDR3 has 17 amino acids. Germline CDR1 is SGHTA and CDR2 is FQGNSA. The CDR3 coding sequence is TGTGCCAGCAGCTTAACCGGGACAGGGACGAATATTTATGGCTACACCTTC. Translated, it gives CASSLTGTGTNIYGYTF.

V is TRBV14 and J is TRBJ1-1; D is uncertain. The CDR3 length is 16 residues. V shed 4 bases and J shed 2 bases, with 17 bases lying between them. The germline V gene has CDR1 SGHDN and CDR2 FVKESK. Here the CDR3 reads CASSPLNGFRNTEAFF. CDR3 DNA: TGTGCCAGCAGCCCACTCAACGGGTTCAGAAACACTGAAGCTTTCTTT.

CDR3 nucleotides: TGTGCCAGCAGCTTAAACAGGGTTGGGGGCACTGAAGCTTTCTTT. This translates into CASSLNRVGGTEAFF. This chain joins TRBV7-3 and TRBJ1-1; D is possibly TRBD1 (6 bases). V was cut by 1 base and J by 4 bases, with 13 bases left in between. CDR1 is SGHTA, CDR2 FQGTGA, per germline. There are 15 residues in the CDR3.

The rearrangement links TRBV7-9 to TRBJ2-5; 12 nucleotides agree with TRBD2. V trimming: 4 bases; J trimming: 5 bases; junction bases outside the gene matches: 5. CDR1 and CDR2 from the germline V gene are SEHNR and FQNEAQ (reference sequence). The CDR3 is 15 residues long. The CDR3 DNA reads as TGTGCCAGCAGCTCCCGGACTAGCGGGGCTGAGACCCAGTACTTC. The encoded protein is CASSSRTSGAETQYF.

The rearrangement uses TRBV6-6 and TRBJ1-2; maybe TRBD1 (5 bases). This CDR3 is 13 amino acids long. Germline assignment: CDR1 MNHNY and CDR2 SVGAGI (reference sequence). Trimming pared 6 bases from V and 4 bases from J, leaving 12 bases between. CDR3 in DNA: TGTGCCAGCAGCCGTGACAGCCCCTATGGCTACACCTTC. Amino acids: CASSRDSPYGYTF.

There are a few counts of this clone. The chain joins TRBV13 to TRBJ2-3, with 7 nucleotides matching TRBD2. Germline CDR1 and CDR2: PRHDT and FYEKMQ (reference sequence). The CDR3 extends over 16 amino acids. V lost 4 bases, J lost 3 bases, and 10 bases stayed unmatched. CDR3 sequence (DNA): TGTGCCAGCAGCTGGGGAGGGTCCGGGGAAACAGATACGCAGTATTTT. Amino acids: CASSWGGSGETDTQYF.

The sample holds a few counts of this clone. The rearrangement links TRBV7-9 to TRBJ2-7; TRBD2 matches 7 bases. Trimming cost V 0 bases and J 2 bases; bases outside gene matches: 1. Looked up from germline, CDR1 is SEHNR and CDR2 is FQNEAQ (reference sequence). The CDR3 spans 14 residues. The CDR3 DNA is TGTGCCAGCAGCTTAGCGGGGGGGACCTACGAGCAGTACTTC. Protein product: CASSLAGGTYEQYF.

V gene TRBV15 combines with J gene TRBJ1-4; D call uncertain. The V gene's germline CDR1 is LNHNV and CDR2 YYDKDF (reference sequence). Trimming pared 0 bases from V and 4 bases from J, leaving 15 bases between. The CDR3 extends over 17 amino acids. CDR3 in amino acids: CATSRDRLQNINEKLFF. In nucleotides, the CDR3 is TGTGCCACCAGCAGAGATCGCCTACAGAATATTAATGAAAAACTGTTTTTT.

The V and J genes are TRBV9 and TRBJ2-7; 10 bases match TRBD1. The CDR3 sequence is 15 residues long. Germline assignment: CDR1 SGDLS and CDR2 YYNGEE. V trimming: 3 bases; J trimming: 3 bases; junction bases outside the gene matches: 6. CDR3 DNA sequence: TGTGCCAGCAGCGCGCAGGGACAGGGGCACTACGAGCAGTACTTC. Its protein is CASSAQGQGHYEQYF.